What follows are 27 T cell receptor beta chains derived from one specimen sequenced in a study of T cell responses to AZD1222 COVID-19 vaccine. The table came from immunoSEQ multiplex PCR; TCRdb's copy has only in-frame clones and leaves some out. The sample holds some 130,000 clones, approximately 83% seen once. Here the sequenced sample was peripheral blood, taken on day 0 of AZD1222 vaccination. All receptors derive from an adult in good health.

V is TRBV7-6 and J is TRBJ2-2; TRBD1 agrees at 9 bases. With 5 bases clipped from V and 5 bases from J, the junction kept 9 bases outside the gene matches. The CDR3 is 16 amino acids. Germline lookup yields CDR1 SGHVS and CDR2 FNYEAQ. CDR3 sequence reads: CASSLQGAEITGELFF. Here the CDR3 DNA reads TGTGCCAGCAGCCTACAGGGGGCGGAGATTACCGGGGAGCTGTTTTTT.

This chain joins TRBV6-6 and TRBJ1-4; D is uncertain. The CDR3 spans 13 residues. Germline V gene data show CDR1 as MNHNY and CDR2 as SVGAGI (reference sequence). V lost 6 bases and J lost 7, with 12 bases in between. The CDR3 sequence is CASSGDVTEKLFF. Here the CDR3 DNA reads TGTGCCAGCAGCGGCGATGTGACTGAAAAACTGTTTTTT.

The chain carries TRBV30 and TRBJ1-1; D is perhaps TRBD1 (5 bases). The CDR3 loop spans 13 amino acids. Trimming pared 4 bases from V and 2 bases from J, leaving 11 bases between. Germline V gene lookup returns CDR1 GTSNPN and CDR2 SVGIG (reference sequence). The chain's CDR3 is CAWNQGDNTEAFF. In nucleotides, the CDR3 is TGTGCCTGGAATCAGGGAGACAACACTGAAGCTTTCTTT.

CDR3: CASSLGSNQPQHF. CDR3 nucleotide sequence: TGTGCCAGCAGCCTAGGCAGCAATCAGCCCCAGCATTTT. The chain uses TRBV9 and TRBJ1-5; D is ambiguous. This CDR3 contains 13 residues. Germline CDR1 is SGDLS and CDR2 is YYNGEE. V lost 4 bases and J 1 base, leaving 6 bases between the germline ends.

The rearrangement joins TRBV28 to TRBJ2-6; TRBD1 matches at 7 bases. The germline CDR1 and CDR2 sequences are MDHEN and SYDVKM. V lost 4 bases, J lost 4 bases, and 4 bases stayed unmatched. The CDR3 sequence is 15 residues long. The CDR3 DNA is TGTGCCAGCAGTTCGACAGGGACGGGGGCCAACGTCCTGACTTTC. Translation gives CASSSTGTGANVLTF.

This chain links TRBV5-1 with TRBJ2-7; the D gene is possibly TRBD1 (5 bases). Trimming stripped 3 bases from V and 0 bases from J, with 7 bases between. The germline V gene has CDR1 SGHRS and CDR2 YFSETQ. CDR3 size: 13 residues. CDR3: CASSSGSSYEQYF. In nucleotides, the CDR3 is TGCGCCAGCAGCTCAGGGTCCTCCTACGAGCAGTACTTC. Supplemented by reference TRBV5-1 and TRBJ2-7, the full variable domain reads KAGVTQTPRYLIKTRGQQVTLSCSPISGHRSVSWYQQTPGQGLQFLFEYFSETQRNKGNFPGRFSGRQFSNSRSEMNVSTLELGDSALYLCASSSGSSYEQYFGPGTRLTVT.

The rearrangement links TRBV6-6 to TRBJ1-2; 7 bases line up with TRBD1. The CDR3 has 14 residues. Trimming at V came to 2 bases and at J to 1 base, leaving 1 base not matched to a gene. Germline-derived CDR1 and CDR2 are MNHNY and SVGAGI (reference sequence). In DNA form, the CDR3 reads TGTGCCAGCAGTTACCAGGGGGATAACTATGGCTACACCTTC. It translates to CASSYQGDNYGYTF.

The chain is built from TRBV6-1 and TRBJ1-1; 8 bases align to TRBD1. The CDR3 consists of 13 residues. Germline V gene data show CDR1 as MNHNS and CDR2 as SASEGT. V lost 9 bases to trimming and J lost 0 bases; unmatched junction nucleotides: 3. As DNA, the CDR3 is TGTGCCAGTGGACAGGGCATGAACACTGAAGCTTTCTTT. Translated, it gives CASGQGMNTEAFF.

The V call is TRBV2, the J call TRBJ2-3, with 8 bases that match TRBD2. The CDR3 consists of 14 residues. Germline V CDR1 and CDR2: SNHLY, FYNNEI. Unmatched junction bases numbered 4, after V lost 6 bases and J lost 2 bases. The CDR3 reads CASRVTSATDTQYF. The CDR3, as DNA: TGTGCCAGCAGAGTGACTAGCGCCACAGATACGCAGTATTTT.

CDR3 in DNA: TGTGCCAGCAGAAACGCAGGGGTTCCCCTCTACGAGCAGTACTTC. Translating it yields CASRNAGVPLYEQYF. The chain links TRBV6-5 to TRBJ2-7; perhaps TRBD1 as D (6 bases). The CDR3 is 15 residues long. V was clipped by 6 bases and J by 3 bases, with 18 bases between them. Germline CDR1 MNHEY, CDR2 SVGAGI.

This clone has only a few counts. The genes are TRBV14 and TRBJ1-3, with 8 bases matching TRBD1. This CDR3 contains 16 residues. V shed 1 base and J 6 bases; nucleotides not matched to a gene: 8. CDR1 is SGHDN and CDR2 is FVKESK in the germline V gene. The CDR3 spells CASSQVFRDRTNTIYF. The CDR3 DNA is TGTGCCAGCAGCCAAGTGTTCCGGGACAGGACAAACACCATATATTTT.

The rearrangement links TRBV18 to TRBJ2-7; 10 nucleotides match TRBD2. The CDR3 is made up of 15 amino acids. Germline CDR1 and CDR2: KGHSH and LQKENI. The ends lost 6 bases at V and 0 bases at J; junction bases unmatched: 5. CDR3 sequence (DNA): TGTGCCAGCTCTCGTACTAGCGGGGACTCCTACGAGCAGTACTTC. This translates into CASSRTSGDSYEQYF.

The chain employs TRBV7-6 and TRBJ2-5; TRBD1 is a possible D gene (5 bases). CDR1 and CDR2 (germline): SGHVS, FNYEAQ. The CDR3 is made up of 15 amino acids. Trimming took off 0 bases at V and 2 bases at J, with 10 bases between the two ends. For the CDR3, the DNA is TGTGCCAGCAGCTTAGCCCGACAGTCTCAAGAGACCCAGTACTTC. Translation gives CASSLARQSQETQYF.

This clone appeared a single time. The J gene is TRBJ2-2, the V gene TRBV28; D is uncertain. CDR3 length: 13 residues. Deletions cut 5 bases from V and 0 bases from J, with 4 bases between. The germline CDR1 and CDR2 sequences are MDHEN and SYDVKM. The CDR3 bases are TGTGCCAGCAGTGAACCGAACACCGGGGAGCTGTTTTTT. Amino acids: CASSEPNTGELFF. Combining the CDR3 with reference TRBV28 and TRBJ2-2 gives the whole variable domain DVKVTQSSRYLVKRTGEKVFLECVQDMDHENMFWYRQDPGLGLRLIYFSYDVKMKEKGDIPEGYSVSREKKERFSLILESASTNQTSMYLCASSEPNTGELFFGEGSRLTVL.

The chain carries TRBV27 and TRBJ2-2, with D possibly being TRBD1 (6 bases). CDR1 MNHEY and CDR2 SMNVEV come from the germline V gene (reference sequence). Trimming stripped 2 bases from V and 6 bases from J, with 7 bases between. The CDR3 extends over 13 amino acids. Here the CDR3 DNA reads TGTGCCAGCAGTTTAGCAGGGGCCGGGGAGCTGTTTTTT. Translated: CASSLAGAGELFF.

The count of this clone is one. The CDR3 sequence is CASSEGLAEQETQYF. The CDR3 DNA follows: TGTGCCAGCAGTGAGGGACTAGCGGAACAAGAGACCCAGTACTTC. The rearrangement uses TRBV6-1 and TRBJ2-5; 11 bases are a match to TRBD2. The J segment lost 2 bases and the V segment lost 3 bases, leaving 2 bases of the junction unmatched. The CDR3 runs 15 residues. Per the germline V gene, CDR1 is MNHNS and CDR2 is SASEGT.

This chain links TRBV2 with TRBJ2-3, with 7 bases matching TRBD1. Germline assignment: CDR1 SNHLY and CDR2 FYNNEI. CDR3 length equals 14 residues. The trim removed 7 bases at V and 4 bases at J, leaving 8 bases unmatched. In DNA form, the CDR3 reads TGTGCCAGCATCCCACAGGGGCCGGCAGATACGCAGTATTTT. Its translation is CASIPQGPADTQYF.

Only a few counts were recorded for this clone. The V gene is TRBV5-8, the J gene TRBJ2-2, with TRBD2 matching over 10 bases. The CDR3 consists of 16 residues. Germline V gene sequence: CDR1 SGHTS, CDR2 YDEGEE. V lost 3 bases, J lost 7 bases, and 9 bases stayed unmatched. CDR3 DNA: TGTGCCAGCAGCTCTTTAGCGGGAGGTGTGTTCGGGGAGCTGTTTTTT. Its translation is CASSSLAGGVFGELFF. The entire variable domain, with the rest obtained from reference TRBV5-8 and TRBJ2-2, is as follows: EAGVTQSPTHLIKTRGQQATLRCSPISGHTSVYWYQQALGLGLQFLLWYDEGEERNRGNFPPRFSGRQFPNYSSELNVNALELEDSALYLCASSSLAGGVFGELFFGEGSRLTVL.

The chain recombines TRBV19 with TRBJ1-5; 7 nucleotides line up with TRBD1. This CDR3 contains 16 residues. Germline loops: CDR1 LNHDA, CDR2 SQIVND (reference sequence). Losses at the gene ends were 4 bases for V and 5 bases for J; bases not matched to a gene: 11. Here the CDR3 DNA reads TGTGCCAGTAGTAGCATCCAAGGACAGGCGGATCAGCCCCAGCATTTT. Amino acid sequence: CASSSIQGQADQPQHF. Filled out from reference TRBV19 and TRBJ1-5, the complete variable domain reads DGGITQSPKYLFRKEGQNVTLSCEQNLNHDAMYWYRQDPGQGLRLIYYSQIVNDFQKGDIAEGYSVSREKKESFPLTVTSAQKNPTAFYLCASSSIQGQADQPQHFGDGTRLSIL.

The V gene is TRBV7-9, the J gene TRBJ1-6; the match to TRBD1 covers 8 bases. V shed 4 bases and J 6 bases; nucleotides not matched to a gene: 5. The germline gives CDR1 SEHNR, CDR2 FQNEAQ (reference sequence). The CDR3 has 15 amino acids. The CDR3 nucleotides read TGTGCCAGCAGCTCAGTGGACAGGGTTAATTCACCCCTCCACTTT. This gives the protein CASSSVDRVNSPLHF.

This sequence joins TRBV2 and TRBJ2-7; D might be TRBD1 or TRBD2, each matching 5 bases. The CDR3 runs 15 residues. Germline assignment: CDR1 SNHLY and CDR2 FYNNEI. The V end lost 4 bases, the J end lost 2 bases, and 15 bases lay between the germline ends. CDR3 coding DNA: TGTGCCAGCAGTGGGGGGATTCGGGGAACCTACGAGCAGTACTTC. Translated, it gives CASSGGIRGTYEQYF.

This chain links TRBV7-9 with TRBJ2-7; a weak D match, TRBD2 (7 bases). CDR1 and CDR2 (germline): SEHNR, FQNEAQ (reference sequence). V was shortened by 3 bases and J by 5 bases, with 14 bases between the two germline ends. The CDR3 runs to 14 residues. CDR3 bases: TGTGCCAGCAGCTTGGGGGGGCCCAGAAACGAGCAGTACTTC. Translating it yields CASSLGGPRNEQYF.

The chain is built from TRBV7-8 and TRBJ1-1; D remains ambiguous. The length of the CDR3 is 14 residues. Germline CDR1 is SGHVS and CDR2 is FQNEAQ. The V end lost 1 base, the J end lost 1 base, and 7 bases lay between the germline ends. CDR3 in DNA: TGTGCCAGCAGCTTAGTGGCAGGGAACACTGAAGCTTTCTTT. Translating gives CASSLVAGNTEAFF.

The chain combines TRBV24-1 with TRBJ2-3; D is possibly TRBD1 or TRBD2 (5 bases each). Germline CDR1 reads KGHDR; CDR2 reads SFDVKD. The CDR3 has 12 amino acids. The V end was cut by 10 bases, the J end by 2 bases, with 9 bases between. In DNA, the CDR3 is TGTGCCACAGGGACCTCCACAGATACGCAGTATTTT. It yields the protein CATGTSTDTQYF.

The V gene is TRBV28, the J gene TRBJ1-3; D gene unclear. The germline V gene encodes CDR1 MDHEN and CDR2 SYDVKM. This CDR3 contains 16 residues. V was pared by 6 bases and J by 0 bases, with 15 bases between. CDR3 sequence: CASSPTGWDSGNTIYF. The CDR3 DNA reads as TGTGCCAGCAGCCCAACGGGGTGGGACTCTGGAAACACCATATATTTT.

The chain is built from TRBV27 and TRBJ1-5, with D perhaps matching TRBD1 (5 bases). V lost 4 bases and J lost 7, with 14 bases in between. Germline V gives CDR1 MNHEY, CDR2 SMNVEV (reference sequence). The CDR3 runs 14 residues. CDR3 sequence: CASSSTAGGQPQHF. CDR3 nucleotides: TGTGCCAGCAGTTCGACCGCGGGGGGGCAGCCCCAGCATTTT.

The V call is TRBV5-8, the J call TRBJ1-6; 12 bases fit TRBD1. CDR1 is SGHTS, CDR2 YDEGEE, per germline. V lost 3 bases to trimming and J lost 8 bases; unmatched junction nucleotides: 3. The CDR3 runs to 15 residues. CDR3 bases: TGTGCCAGCAGCTACCGGGACAGGGGGCATTCACCCCTCCACTTT. It codes for CASSYRDRGHSPLHF.